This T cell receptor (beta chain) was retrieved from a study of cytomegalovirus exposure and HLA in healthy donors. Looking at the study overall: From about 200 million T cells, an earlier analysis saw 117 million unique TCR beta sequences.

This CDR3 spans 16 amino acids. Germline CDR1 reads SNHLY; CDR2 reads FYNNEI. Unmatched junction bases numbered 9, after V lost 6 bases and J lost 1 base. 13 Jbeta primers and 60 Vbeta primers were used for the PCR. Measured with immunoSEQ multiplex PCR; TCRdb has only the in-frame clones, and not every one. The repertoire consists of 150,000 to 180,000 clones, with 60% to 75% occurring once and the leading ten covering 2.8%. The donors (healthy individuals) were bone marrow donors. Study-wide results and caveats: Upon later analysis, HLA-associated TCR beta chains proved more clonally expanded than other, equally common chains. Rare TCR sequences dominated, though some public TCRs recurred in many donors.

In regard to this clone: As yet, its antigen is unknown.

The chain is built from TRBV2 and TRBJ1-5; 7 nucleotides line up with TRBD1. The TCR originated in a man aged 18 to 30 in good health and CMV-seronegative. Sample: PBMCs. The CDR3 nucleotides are TGTGCCAGCAGAGGGGTGGGCAGGGGGAGCAATCAGCCCCAGCATTTT. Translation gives CASRGVGRGSNQPQHF. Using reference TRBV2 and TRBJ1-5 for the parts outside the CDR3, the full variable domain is EPEVTQTPSHQVTQMGQEVILRCVPISNHLYFYWYRQILGQKVEFLVSFYNNEISEKSEIFDDQFSVERPDGSNFTLKIRSTKLEDSAMYFCASRGVGRGSNQPQHFGDGTRLSIL.